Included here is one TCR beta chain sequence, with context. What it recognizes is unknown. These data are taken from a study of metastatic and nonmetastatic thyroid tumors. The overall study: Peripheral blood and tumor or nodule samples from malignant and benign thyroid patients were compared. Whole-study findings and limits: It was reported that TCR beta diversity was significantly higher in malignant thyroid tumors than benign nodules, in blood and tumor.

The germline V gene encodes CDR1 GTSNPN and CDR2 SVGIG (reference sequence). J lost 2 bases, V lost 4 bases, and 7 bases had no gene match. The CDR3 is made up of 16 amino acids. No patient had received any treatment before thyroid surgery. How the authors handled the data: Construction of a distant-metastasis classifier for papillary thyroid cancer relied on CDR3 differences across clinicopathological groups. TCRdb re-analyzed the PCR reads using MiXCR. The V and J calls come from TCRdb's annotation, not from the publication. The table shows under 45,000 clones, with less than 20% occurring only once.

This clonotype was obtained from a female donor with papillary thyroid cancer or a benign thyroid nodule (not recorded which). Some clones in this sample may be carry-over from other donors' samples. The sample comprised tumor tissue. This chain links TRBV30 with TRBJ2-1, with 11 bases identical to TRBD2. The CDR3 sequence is CAWNDQTSGTYNEQFF. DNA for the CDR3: TGTGCCTGGAACGATCAGACTAGCGGGACCTACAATGAGCAGTTCTTC.